The rows below give T cell receptor beta chains drawn from one sample of a study of TIL therapy for anti-PD-1-resistant metastatic lung cancer. Using immunoSEQ multiplex PCR, the repertoire was profiled, and TCRdb retains in-frame clones only, with some absent. The sample consists of about 100,000 clones, about 71% of them appearing once. Material: tumor tissue, obtained at baseline. The receptors stem from a person aged 25-80 years with non-small cell lung cancer. Each CDR3 is given with its conserved first and last residue. The order of the fields is J gene, V gene, D gene, clone size, CDR3 DNA, CDR3 protein. A D gene is named only where the DNA matches it firmly. Size is stated for part of the rows, as once, few or many counts, or as a class when the clone is expanded.

TRBJ2-7 | TRBV3-1/TRBV3-2 | TRBD2 | . | TGTGCCAGCCCGACGCGGGAGGGCCCTGAGCGGTACTTC | CASPTREGPERYF
TRBJ1-6 | TRBV5-8 | . | . | TGTGCCAGCAGGCCTGCGACAGTTTATCGAGCGTATAATTCACCCCTCCACTTT | CASRPATVYRAYNSPLHF
TRBJ2-3 | TRBV7-9 | . | few | TGTGCCAGCACTCCGCTGGGGCCGAGCACAGATACGCAGTATTTT | CASTPLGPSTDTQYF
TRBJ2-7 | TRBV11-2 | TRBD2 | . | TGTGCCAGCAGCTTCACTAGCGGAGCCTACGAGCAGTACTTC | CASSFTSGAYEQYF
TRBJ2-7 | TRBV9 | . | . | TGTGCCAGCAGCCCGGGGGTTCCCGTCTACGAGCAGTACTTC | CASSPGVPVYEQYF
TRBJ2-1 | TRBV18 | TRBD1 | . | TGTGCCAGCTCACCCCGGGACAGGGACCCTAAGGAGCAGTTCTTC | CASSPRDRDPKEQFF
TRBJ1-3 | TRBV21-1 | . | . | TGTGCCAGCAGCAAAGCCGGGGGCGGGACAGGGTATAGAGTTGGAAACACCATATATTTT | CASSKAGGGTGYRVGNTIYF
TRBJ2-5 | TRBV12-3/TRBV12-4 | . | few | TGTGCCAGCCGCCGGGGCCCCCAAGAGACCCAGTACTTC | CASRRGPQETQYF
TRBJ2-5 | TRBV12-3/TRBV12-4 | . | few | TGTGCCAGCAGTTTAGCGACCCCAGGGACCCAGTACTTC | CASSLATPGTQYF
TRBJ2-4 | TRBV7-8 | . | once | TGTGCCAGCAGCTTAGTGTCCGAGGAGATTCAGTACTTC | CASSLVSEEIQYF
TRBJ2-3 | TRBV18 | TRBD1 | . | TGTGCCAGCTCACCACTTGGGACAGGGAAGACGGATACGCAGTATTTT | CASSPLGTGKTDTQYF
TRBJ2-3 | TRBV6-1 | . | once | TGTGCCAGCAGTGAACTAGGGGGGCTAGGGATATCCACAGATACGCAGTATTTT | CASSELGGLGISTDTQYF
TRBJ2-1 | TRBV3-1/TRBV3-2 | . | . | TGTGCCAGCAAGGGGGGGTACAATGAGCAGTTCTTC | CASKGGYNEQFF
TRBJ2-5 | TRBV5-6 | . | . | TGTGCCAGCAGCTTGGTCGGGATAGGGATTCAAGAGACCCAGTACTTC | CASSLVGIGIQETQYF
TRBJ2-2 | TRBV9 | TRBD2 | . | TGTGCCAGCAGCATACGGACCGCGCCGGGCGGGAGTAACGGGGAGCTGTTTTTT | CASSIRTAPGGSNGELFF
TRBJ1-5 | TRBV28 | . | . | TGTGCCAGCAGTTTTTCTCAGCCCCAGCATTTT | CASSFSQPQHF
TRBJ2-5 | TRBV6-5 | TRBD2 | few | TGTGCCAGCAGTACTAGCGGGGAGACCCAGTACTTC | CASSTSGETQYF
TRBJ2-7 | TRBV7-6 | TRBD2 | . | TGTGCCAGCAGTGCGTCTAGCGGGGGACTTGAGCAGTACTTC | CASSASSGGLEQYF
TRBJ2-1 | TRBV2 | . | . | TGTGCCAGCCAGGAGAAGAGCTCCTACAATGAGCAGTTCTTC | CASQEKSSYNEQFF
TRBJ2-7 | TRBV28 | . | . | TGTGCCAGCAGTTTCAGTCGGAGCTCCTACGAGCAGTACTTC | CASSFSRSSYEQYF
TRBJ1-6 | TRBV11-3 | . | few | TGTGCCAGCAGCTTAAGAAGTGAGCACTCTCCTAGGGGGTATTCACCCCTCCACTTT | CASSLRSEHSPRGYSPLHF
TRBJ2-7 | TRBV5-5 | . | . | TGTGCCAGCAGCGAACAGGCTAGCTCCTACGAGCAGTACTTC | CASSEQASSYEQYF
TRBJ2-1 | TRBV7-2 | TRBD1 | . | TGTGCCAGCAGCTCCAGACAGGGGTCCGGATACAATGAGCAGTTCTTC | CASSSRQGSGYNEQFF
TRBJ2-1 | TRBV19 | . | . | TGTGCCAGTAGTATAGTTTGGACAGCGTACAATGAGCAGTTCTTC | CASSIVWTAYNEQFF
TRBJ1-2 | TRBV5-1 | . | . | TGCGCCAGCAGGCAAGACAACTATGGCTACACCTTC | CASRQDNYGYTF
TRBJ2-1 | TRBV7-3 | . | . | TGTGCCAGCAGCCCCTTCAGGGACCCGGGGAATGAGCAGTTCTTC | CASSPFRDPGNEQFF
TRBJ2-3 | TRBV28 | . | few | TGTGCCAGCAGTTTCCACAGTAGCACAGATACGCAGTATTTT | CASSFHSSTDTQYF
TRBJ1-6 | TRBV7-8 | . | . | TGTGCCAGCAGCTTAGACCGAGGCGGGAATTCACCCCTCCACTTT | CASSLDRGGNSPLHF
TRBJ2-5 | TRBV5-4 | TRBD1 | . | TGTGCCAGCAGCTTGGGGACAGGGGGCCGAGAGACCCAGTACTTC | CASSLGTGGRETQYF
TRBJ1-2 | TRBV6-2/TRBV6-3 | . | few | TGTGCCAGCAGTTACAAGGGCAGAATGGGTGGCTACACCTTC | CASSYKGRMGGYTF
TRBJ2-2 | TRBV9 | TRBD2 | few | TGTGCCAGCAGCGTAGAAAGGGGAGGGATCGGGGAGCTGTTTTTT | CASSVERGGIGELFF
TRBJ2-5 | TRBV27 | . | medium-sized | TGTGCCAGCAGTTCCCGAAGGGGGGGGGCAGGAGAGACCCAGTACTTC | CASSSRRGGAGETQYF
TRBJ1-1 | TRBV15 | . | once | TGTGCCACCAGCAGAGATAGGTTGGGCTCTTGGACTGAAGCTTTCTTT | CATSRDRLGSWTEAFF
TRBJ2-7 | TRBV4-3 | TRBD2 | . | TGCGCCAGCAGCCAAGAGGGGACTAGCTCCTACGAGCAGTACTTC | CASSQEGTSSYEQYF
TRBJ2-7 | TRBV6-5 | . | . | TGTGCCAGCAGTTTCCTTGTAGGGGACGAGCAGTACTTC | CASSFLVGDEQYF
TRBJ1-2 | TRBV27 | . | . | TGTGCCAGCAGTTTTGGGGACGGAATCTATGGCTACACCTTC | CASSFGDGIYGYTF
TRBJ1-2 | TRBV6-2/TRBV6-3 | . | . | TGTGCCAGCAGTTACCCAGCACGTTCGACCGCGGGGGTCTATGGCTACACCTTC | CASSYPARSTAGVYGYTF
TRBJ2-2 | TRBV5-1 | TRBD2 | . | TGCGCCAGCAGCTTAAGTAGCGGGAGATATTGGAACACCGGGGAGCTGTTTTTT | CASSLSSGRYWNTGELFF
TRBJ1-3 | TRBV27 | . | . | TGTGCCAGTCTCCTACAGAACTCTGGAAACACCATATATTTT | CASLLQNSGNTIYF
TRBJ2-2 | TRBV11-2 | . | . | TGTGCCAGCAGCTTAGTGACCGGGGAGCTGTTTTTT | CASSLVTGELFF
TRBJ2-1 | TRBV9 | TRBD2 | . | TGTGCCAGCAGCCCCCTAGCGGGAGAGGTCGATGAGCAGTTCTTC | CASSPLAGEVDEQFF
TRBJ2-1 | TRBV5-1 | . | many | TGCGCCAGCAGCTTCCTGAATGAGCAGTTCTTC | CASSFLNEQFF
TRBJ2-2 | TRBV28 | TRBD2 | . | TGTGCCAGCAGTTTCGACGGGAGGGTCACCGGGGAGCTGTTTTTT | CASSFDGRVTGELFF
TRBJ1-4 | TRBV6-5 | . | . | TGTGCCAGCAGGCCGGCAGGGTTAACTAATGAAAAACTGTTTTTT | CASRPAGLTNEKLFF
TRBJ1-1 | TRBV19 | . | . | TGTGCCAGTCTAAGGGGGGCGAACACTGAAGCTTTCTTT | CASLRGANTEAFF
TRBJ1-1 | TRBV11-2 | . | many | TGTGCCAGCAGCTTCTGGAGAGGTCGGGAAGAAGCTTTCTTT | CASSFWRGREEAFF
TRBJ1-4 | TRBV7-2 | . | . | TGTGCCAGCAGCAAAATAGGTGAAAAACTGTTTTTT | CASSKIGEKLFF
TRBJ1-1 | TRBV2 | . | . | TGTGCCGCCAAAGGGGATGGGTCCCAAGCTTTCTTT | CAAKGDGSQAFF
TRBJ2-3 | TRBV19 | TRBD2 | . | TGTGCCAGTAGTGAGGGGCTAGCGGGAGGGTTGGCAGATACGCAGTATTTT | CASSEGLAGGLADTQYF
TRBJ2-1 | TRBV7-7 | . | . | TGTGCCAGCAGCCAAAAGGTCGGAGGCAATGAGCAGTTCTTC | CASSQKVGGNEQFF
TRBJ2-1 | TRBV7-9 | . | . | TGTGCCAGCAGCTTTGGGGGGGCCCACAATGAGCAGTTCTTC | CASSFGGAHNEQFF
TRBJ1-2 | TRBV5-5 | . | few | TGTGCCAGCAGCACAACCCAGACTGGAGGGTACAATGGCTACACCTTC | CASSTTQTGGYNGYTF